This T cell receptor (beta chain) came from a study of early T cells in non-severe SARS-CoV-2 infection. Looking at the study overall: Unpaired chains resulted from sequencing bulk RNA of unsorted whole blood.

MiXCR, run by TCRdb on the 5' RACE reads, gives a single entry per CDR3 protein. Among roughly 97,000 distinct CDR3 sequences, about 11% were seen once, and the ten largest hold 4.7%. The CDR3 length is 15 residues. Germline V CDR1 and CDR2: ENHRY, SYGVKD. With 6 bases clipped from V and 1 base from J, the junction kept 3 bases outside the gene matches. The rearrangement uses TRBV10-3 and TRBJ2-3; TRBD2 agrees at 11 bases. This clonotype was sampled from an adult who was a healthcare worker with PCR-confirmed SARS-CoV-2 infection or an uninfected control (not recorded which). Sequences were derived from whole blood, sampled at baseline. This CDR3 is CAISTSGGGTDTQYF. The CDR3 DNA reads as TGTGCCATCAGCACTAGCGGGGGAGGCACAGATACGCAGTATTTT.